Presented here are 30 T cell receptor beta chains from one specimen sequenced in a study of Ad26.COV2.S vaccination and SARS-CoV-2 variants. Sequencing was performed with immunoSEQ multiplex PCR; in TCRdb, only in-frame clones are kept and a portion is missing. The data contain about 320,000 clones, over 80% of them singletons. As for treatment: some 20 received Ad26.COV2.S at low or high dose, single or two shots; 5 received placebo; per-sample allocation not given. Sampling happened 63 days after the first vaccine or placebo injection. This specimen consisted of peripheral blood, obtained in a trial of Ad26.COV2.S vaccine versus placebo. Receptors originate from a person aged 18 to 59 who received the Ad26.COV2.S COVID-19 vaccine or a placebo.

J is TRBJ2-1 and V is TRBV18, with 8 bases matching TRBD1. The CDR3 runs to 15 residues. With V trimmed by 2 bases and J by 9 bases, 9 bases remained unmatched. Germline V gene sequence: CDR1 KGHSH, CDR2 LQKENI. CDR3 sequence: CASSPVPGQGSEQFF. For the CDR3, the DNA is TGTGCCAGCTCACCAGTTCCCGGACAGGGAAGTGAGCAGTTCTTC.

The chain couples TRBV5-1 to TRBJ2-7; 7 bases match TRBD1. The CDR3 sequence is 15 residues long. The trim removed 0 bases at V and 3 bases at J, leaving 6 bases unmatched. The germline V gene encodes CDR1 SGHRS and CDR2 YFSETQ. This CDR3 reads CASSLAGTENYEQYF. The CDR3 bases are TGCGCCAGCAGCTTGGCCGGGACAGAAAACTACGAGCAGTACTTC.

J is TRBJ2-3 and V is TRBV5-4; maybe TRBD2 (6 bases). CDR3 length equals 15 residues. With 0 bases removed from V and 7 bases from J, the gap between germline ends came to 15 bases. From germline, CDR1 is SGHNT and CDR2 YYREEE (reference sequence). The chain's CDR3 is CASSLVGASAYTQYF. The CDR3 bases are TGTGCCAGCAGCTTGGTCGGCGCTAGCGCTTATACGCAGTATTTT.

This clone was picked up a small number of times. This chain joins TRBV28 and TRBJ1-1, with D tentatively TRBD1 (6 bases). The CDR3 consists of 14 residues. Trimming took 2 bases from V and 1 from J, leaving 8 bases between them. The germline V gene encodes CDR1 MDHEN and CDR2 SYDVKM. CDR3 protein: CASSLGGKNTEAFF. CDR3 DNA: TGTGCCAGCAGTTTAGGGGGCAAGAACACTGAAGCTTTCTTT.

The chain couples TRBV5-5 to TRBJ2-3, with TRBD1 identical over 8 bases. The ends lost 4 bases at V and 9 bases at J; junction bases unmatched: 4. CDR1 SGHKS and CDR2 YYEKEE come from the germline V gene (reference sequence). The length of the CDR3 is 12 residues. The CDR3 DNA reads as TGTGCCAGCAGCCAGGGGGACAGGACGCAGTATTTT. Protein: CASSQGDRTQYF.

The chain recombines TRBV28 with TRBJ2-7, with 9 bases aligning to TRBD2. Germline-derived CDR1 and CDR2 are MDHEN and SYDVKM. Trimming at V came to 4 bases and at J to 5 bases, leaving 6 bases not matched to a gene. CDR3 length: 14 residues. CDR3 nucleotides: TGTGCCAGCAGTTGGGGTAGCGGGGGAGACGAGCAGTACTTC. Its protein is CASSWGSGGDEQYF.

This chain uses TRBV6-1 with TRBJ2-3, with 8 bases lining up with TRBD1. Per the germline V gene, CDR1 is MNHNS and CDR2 is SASEGT. The J segment lost 7 bases and the V segment lost 3 bases, leaving 6 bases of the junction unmatched. The CDR3 totals 14 residues. CDR3 sequence (DNA): TGTGCCAGCAGTGATAATCAGGGGGCGTATACGCAGTATTTT. Translating it yields CASSDNQGAYTQYF.

This clone was seen only once. This chain uses TRBV2 with TRBJ1-1; D is ambiguous. V lost 8 bases and J lost 3, with 19 bases in between. Germline CDR1 and CDR2: SNHLY and FYNNEI. The CDR3 spans 15 residues. CDR3 sequence reads: CASRDAPRVDTEAFF. CDR3 coding DNA: TGTGCCAGCCGAGACGCCCCCAGAGTTGACACTGAAGCTTTCTTT.

The V and J genes are TRBV5-1 and TRBJ1-1; D remains unclear. CDR1 is SGHRS, CDR2 YFSETQ, per germline. The V end was cut by 0 bases, the J end by 6 bases, with 9 bases between. The CDR3 is made up of 13 amino acids. The CDR3 here is CASSLVARAEAFF. CDR3 nucleotides: TGCGCCAGCAGCTTGGTCGCGCGCGCTGAAGCTTTCTTT. The variable domain in full, completed from reference TRBV5-1 and TRBJ1-1, reads KAGVTQTPRYLIKTRGQQVTLSCSPISGHRSVSWYQQTPGQGLQFLFEYFSETQRNKGNFPGRFSGRQFSNSRSEMNVSTLELGDSALYLCASSLVARAEAFFGQGTRLTVV.

The CDR3 bases are TGTGCCAGCAGCGCCTTCGGGACAGGGGGACATGGCTACACCTTC. This gives the protein CASSAFGTGGHGYTF. The chain links TRBV6-5 to TRBJ1-2, with 11 bases aligning to TRBD1. The CDR3 extends over 15 amino acids. In germline, CDR1 is MNHEY, CDR2 SVGAGI. V lost 6 bases and J lost 6; bases outside the gene matches: 9.

The J gene is TRBJ2-7, the V gene TRBV4-2; TRBD1 is a possible D gene (6 bases). The CDR3 length is 13 residues. Germline V gene sequence: CDR1 LGHNA, CDR2 YNFKEQ. Trimming cost V 4 bases and J 0 bases, with 7 bases left between them. CDR3 residues: CASSPDSSYEQYF. The CDR3 DNA reads as TGTGCCAGCAGCCCGGACAGCTCCTACGAGCAGTACTTC.

The rearrangement joins TRBV6-5 to TRBJ1-2, with D perhaps TRBD1 (6 bases). Germline V CDR1 and CDR2: MNHEY, SVGAGI. The CDR3 extends over 14 amino acids. The germline V and J ends were trimmed by 6 bases and 4 bases, with 15 bases remaining between them. CDR3 amino acids: CASSSNQGTYGYTF. The CDR3 region has the DNA TGTGCCAGCAGCTCTAACCAGGGGACCTATGGCTACACCTTC.

This chain's CDR3 is CSASKLAHGEAFF. The CDR3 bases are TGCAGTGCTAGTAAGCTGGCCCATGGTGAAGCTTTCTTT. This rearrangement joins TRBV20-1 to TRBJ1-1; D is uncertain. Trimming removed 3 bases at V and 7 bases at J, with 15 bases between. Per germline, CDR1 DFQATT and CDR2 SNEGSKA (reference sequence). CDR3 size: 13 residues.

V usage is TRBV19 and J usage is TRBJ2-3; D gene uncertain. V was cut by 7 bases and J by 2 bases, with 16 bases left in between. CDR3 length: 15 residues. Germline loops: CDR1 LNHDA, CDR2 SQIVND (reference sequence). The CDR3 DNA is TGTGCCAGTAAGATCCAGGACGGCTACACAGATACGCAGTATTTT. This codes for CASKIQDGYTDTQYF.

The J gene is TRBJ1-1, the V gene TRBV6-5; 8 bases agree with TRBD1. The V gene's germline CDR1 is MNHEY and CDR2 SVGAGI. With V trimmed by 2 bases and J by 2 bases, 4 bases remained unmatched. The CDR3 is 15 amino acids. The CDR3 sequence is CASSYRDRFNTEAFF. DNA of the CDR3: TGTGCCAGCAGTTACCGGGACAGGTTTAACACTGAAGCTTTCTTT.

This chain connects TRBV5-1 to TRBJ1-1, with a weak D call TRBD1 (6 bases). The CDR3 spans 11 residues. Trimming left V 2 bases short and J 8 bases short, with 7 bases between. Germline V CDR1 and CDR2: SGHRS, YFSETQ. CDR3 DNA sequence: TGCGCCAGCAGCTTAAGGGGGGAAGCTTTCTTT. Translating gives CASSLRGEAFF.

The chain uses TRBV2 and TRBJ1-1; a weak D match, TRBD1 (5 bases). Between the trimmed V and J ends, which lost 5 bases and 2 bases, there was a span of 15 bases. The germline CDR1 and CDR2 sequences are SNHLY and FYNNEI. There are 15 residues in the CDR3. The CDR3 is CASSTPGTSNTEAFF. CDR3 nucleotide sequence: TGTGCCAGCAGTACGCCCGGGACGTCCAACACTGAAGCTTTCTTT.

The chain combines TRBV5-4 with TRBJ1-6, with D maybe TRBD1 (5 bases). Deletions cut 1 base from V and 10 bases from J, with 12 bases between. From germline, CDR1 is SGHNT and CDR2 YYREEE (reference sequence). This CDR3 contains 14 residues. The CDR3 loop reads CASSLLGAGSPLHF. Written as DNA, the CDR3 is TGTGCCAGCAGCTTGCTAGGGGCCGGGTCACCCCTCCACTTT.

The V and J genes are TRBV4-2 and TRBJ2-3, with D unresolved. V was trimmed by 0 bases and J by 1 base, leaving 11 bases between them. There are 16 residues in the CDR3. CDR1 and CDR2 from the germline V gene are LGHNA and YNFKEQ. As DNA, the CDR3 is TGTGCCAGCAGCCAAGAGTCGAGACTTCGCACAGATACGCAGTATTTT. Its translation: CASSQESRLRTDTQYF.

This clone was detected only a few times. V and J are TRBV5-1 and TRBJ1-2; TRBD1 matches 10 bases. The CDR3 loop spans 14 amino acids. Germline-derived CDR1 and CDR2 are SGHRS and YFSETQ. Unmatched junction bases numbered 6, after V lost 4 bases and J lost 6 bases. The CDR3 DNA reads TGCGCCAGCAGCCGGACAGGGGGTGAGGATGGCTACACCTTC. It yields the protein CASSRTGGEDGYTF.

The J gene is TRBJ1-3, the V gene TRBV9; D is unclear. The CDR3 totals 14 residues. The V end was cut by 4 bases, the J end by 0 bases, with 8 bases between. CDR1 is SGDLS and CDR2 is YYNGEE in the germline V gene. DNA for the CDR3: TGTGCCAGCAGCACCGATACCTCTGGAAACACCATATATTTT. Residues: CASSTDTSGNTIYF.

The chain uses TRBV21-1 and TRBJ2-4; the table assigns TRBD2, which was not confirmed against the DNA. TRBV21-1 counts as a pseudogene. The CDR3 is made up of 14 amino acids. This chain's CDR3 is CASSKIWRKNIQYF. Written as DNA, the CDR3 is TGTGCCAGCAGCAAAATTTGGAGGAAAAACATTCAGTACTTC.

This rearrangement joins TRBV28 to TRBJ2-1; 7 nucleotides match TRBD1. The length of the CDR3 is 13 residues. The V gene's germline CDR1 is MDHEN and CDR2 SYDVKM. After removal of 8 bases from V and 9 bases from J, the junction contained 10 bases not matched to a gene. The CDR3 loop reads CASQDPAGGEQFF. DNA of the CDR3: TGTGCCAGCCAGGACCCAGCAGGGGGTGAGCAGTTCTTC.

The genes are TRBV27 and TRBJ2-3, with 9 bases fitting TRBD2. This CDR3 is built from 15 residues. The germline CDR1 and CDR2 sequences are MNHEY and SMNVEV (reference sequence). J gave up 4 bases and V 6 bases, and 8 bases lay outside the gene matches. The CDR3 reads CASSPLRGGADTQYF. The CDR3 nucleotides read TGTGCCAGCAGCCCGTTGCGGGGGGGGGCAGATACGCAGTATTTT.

This clone turned up a few times. The V gene is TRBV7-2, the J gene TRBJ1-6; possible D gene TRBD1, 5 bases. Germline values: CDR1 SGHTA, CDR2 FQGNSA. Trimming cost V 1 base and J 12 bases, with 16 bases left between them. This CDR3 is built from 15 residues. CDR3 amino acids: CASSLGLTAAGPLHF. CDR3 nucleotide sequence: TGTGCCAGCAGCTTAGGCCTGACAGCGGCCGGACCCCTCCACTTT.

The gene calls are TRBV13 and TRBJ2-3; 9 nucleotides agree with TRBD2. The junction had 5 bases not matched to a gene; V was cut back by 2 bases and J by 5 bases. This CDR3 comprises 15 residues. Germline values: CDR1 PRHDT, CDR2 FYEKMQ (reference sequence). This CDR3 reads CASSLKAGGLDTQYF. The CDR3, as DNA: TGTGCCAGCAGCTTAAAAGCGGGGGGACTAGATACGCAGTATTTT.

The chain employs TRBV27 and TRBJ1-6; D is possibly TRBD1 (6 bases). Trimming removed 7 bases at V and 7 bases at J, with 17 bases between. Germline assignment: CDR1 MNHEY and CDR2 SMNVEV (reference sequence). CDR3 length: 15 amino acids. CDR3 residues: CASKSWGRRNSPLHF. As DNA, the CDR3 is TGTGCCAGCAAGTCATGGGGGCGTAGGAATTCACCCCTCCACTTT.

V gene TRBV6-5 combines with J gene TRBJ2-1, with 7 nucleotides matching TRBD1. The CDR3 extends over 16 amino acids. Germline lookup yields CDR1 MNHEY and CDR2 SVGAGI. V dropped 2 bases and J dropped 1; count of bases not matched to a gene: 5. CDR3: CASSYLQGWSYNEQFF. DNA for the CDR3: TGTGCCAGCAGTTACCTACAGGGGTGGTCCTACAATGAGCAGTTCTTC.

This chain joins TRBV5-6 and TRBJ1-2; possible D gene TRBD1, 6 bases. CDR3 length: 15 amino acids. V lost 4 bases and J lost 2, with 15 bases in between. Germline V gene lookup returns CDR1 SGHDT and CDR2 YYEEEE. CDR3 nucleotide sequence: TGTGCCAGCAGCGTTCAGGGGTGGGACAACTATGGCTACACCTTC. Encoded protein: CASSVQGWDNYGYTF.

The chain joins TRBV14 to TRBJ2-5; D gene ambiguous. V was cut by 1 base and J by 1 base, with 10 bases left in between. CDR1 is SGHDN and CDR2 is FVKESK in the germline V gene. The CDR3 runs to 15 residues. For the CDR3, the DNA is TGTGCCAGCAGCCAAGGGGCCACTCGCCAAGAGACCCAGTACTTC. This sequence encodes CASSQGATRQETQYF.